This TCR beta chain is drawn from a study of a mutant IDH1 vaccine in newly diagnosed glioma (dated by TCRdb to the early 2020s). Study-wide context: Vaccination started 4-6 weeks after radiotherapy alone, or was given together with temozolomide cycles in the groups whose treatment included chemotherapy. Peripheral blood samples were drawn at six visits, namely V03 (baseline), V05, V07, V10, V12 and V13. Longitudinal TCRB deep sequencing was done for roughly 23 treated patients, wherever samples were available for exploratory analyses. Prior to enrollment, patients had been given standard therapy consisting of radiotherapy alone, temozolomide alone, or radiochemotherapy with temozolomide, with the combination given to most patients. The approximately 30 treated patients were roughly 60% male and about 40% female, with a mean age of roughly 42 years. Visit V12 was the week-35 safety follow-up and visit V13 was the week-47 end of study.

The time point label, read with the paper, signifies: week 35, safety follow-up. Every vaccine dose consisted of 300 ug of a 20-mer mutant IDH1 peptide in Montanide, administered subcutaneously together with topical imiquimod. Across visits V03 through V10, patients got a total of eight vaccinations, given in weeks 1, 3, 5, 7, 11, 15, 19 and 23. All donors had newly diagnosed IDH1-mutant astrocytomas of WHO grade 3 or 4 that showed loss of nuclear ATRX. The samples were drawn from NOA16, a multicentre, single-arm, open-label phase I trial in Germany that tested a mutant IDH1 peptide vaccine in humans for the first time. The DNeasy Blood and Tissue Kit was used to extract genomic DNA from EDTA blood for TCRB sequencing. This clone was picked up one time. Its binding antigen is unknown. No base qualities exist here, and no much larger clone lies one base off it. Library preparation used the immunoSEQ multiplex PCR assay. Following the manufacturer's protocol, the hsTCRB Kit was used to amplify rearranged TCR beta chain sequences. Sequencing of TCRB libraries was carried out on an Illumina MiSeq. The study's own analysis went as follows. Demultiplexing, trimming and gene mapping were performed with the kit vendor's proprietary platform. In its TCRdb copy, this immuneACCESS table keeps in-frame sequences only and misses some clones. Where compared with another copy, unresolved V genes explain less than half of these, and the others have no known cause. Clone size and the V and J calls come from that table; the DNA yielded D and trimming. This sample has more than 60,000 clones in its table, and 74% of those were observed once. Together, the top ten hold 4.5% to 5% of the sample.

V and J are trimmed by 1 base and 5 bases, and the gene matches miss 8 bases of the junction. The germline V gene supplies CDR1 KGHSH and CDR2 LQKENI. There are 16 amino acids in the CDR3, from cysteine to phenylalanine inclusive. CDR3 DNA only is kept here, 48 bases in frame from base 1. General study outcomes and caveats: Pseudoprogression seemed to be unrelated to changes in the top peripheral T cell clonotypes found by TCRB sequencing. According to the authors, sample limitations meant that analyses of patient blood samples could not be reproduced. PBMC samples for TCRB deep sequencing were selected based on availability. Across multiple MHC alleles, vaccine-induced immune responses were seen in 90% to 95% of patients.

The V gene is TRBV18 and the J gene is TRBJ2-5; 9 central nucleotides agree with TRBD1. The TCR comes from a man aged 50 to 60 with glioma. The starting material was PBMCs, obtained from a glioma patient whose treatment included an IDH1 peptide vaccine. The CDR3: CASSPLGTGRSETQYF. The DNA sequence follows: TGTGCCAGCTCACCACTGGGGACAGGGAGGTCGGAGACCCAGTACTTC.